The 29 T cell receptor beta chains given below trace back to one sample, sequenced in a study of blood T cell repertoires in COVID-19. TCRdb's copy holds only in-frame clones and misses some; the assay was immunoSEQ multiplex PCR. The repertoire holds 200,000 to 300,000 clones, around 89% seen once, with around 10% in the top ten. The sequenced sample was PBMCs or T cells enriched from blood (not recorded which). The source of these receptors is a middle-aged man who had recovered from COVID-19.

The chain couples TRBV12-5 to TRBJ2-2; 7 positions match TRBD1. The germline V gene has CDR1 LGHNT and CDR2 FRNRAP. The V and J ends lost 7 bases and 4 bases, in that order; junction bases with no gene match: 6. The CDR3 spans 14 residues. CDR3: CASAGGSITGELFF. The DNA for the CDR3 is TGTGCTAGTGCAGGGGGTAGTATCACCGGGGAGCTGTTTTTT.

The chain employs TRBV7-3 and TRBJ2-3; 9 bases line up with TRBD2. Trimming removed 7 bases from V and 5 bases from J; junction bases left unmatched: 10. The CDR3 is 15 amino acids. Germline assignment: CDR1 SGHTA and CDR2 FQGTGA. This CDR3 reads CASTLSGSWRDTQYF. CDR3 DNA sequence: TGTGCCAGCACACTTAGCGGGAGTTGGAGAGATACGCAGTATTTT.

V and J are TRBV5-5 and TRBJ2-7; TRBD2 matches at 8 bases. This CDR3 has 16 amino acids. The ends lost 1 base at V and 1 base at J; junction bases unmatched: 7. Germline V gives CDR1 SGHKS, CDR2 YYEKEE (reference sequence). The CDR3 loop is CASSLPPGGVSYEQYF. The CDR3 region has the DNA TGTGCCAGCAGCTTGCCCCCGGGAGGGGTTTCCTACGAGCAGTACTTC.

The chain links TRBV2 to TRBJ1-4, with D possibly TRBD1 on 6 matching bases. The ends were cut back, 6 bases at V and 3 bases at J, with 14 bases in the middle. Germline V gives CDR1 SNHLY, CDR2 FYNNEI. The CDR3 is 15 amino acids. The CDR3 sequence: CASRAYRVPNEKLFF. The CDR3 DNA reads TGTGCCAGCAGGGCTTACAGGGTTCCTAATGAAAAACTGTTTTTT.

The chain joins TRBV2 to TRBJ1-2, with 7 bases that match TRBD1. The ends lost 6 bases at V and 1 base at J; junction bases unmatched: 11. Germline values: CDR1 SNHLY, CDR2 FYNNEI. The CDR3 has 16 residues. In nucleotides, the CDR3 is TGTGCCAGCAGCCTCTCGAGGGGGCGGTATAACTATGGCTACACCTTC. As protein: CASSLSRGRYNYGYTF.

The rearrangement uses TRBV10-3 and TRBJ1-1, with a weak D call TRBD1 (5 bases). Per the germline V gene, CDR1 is ENHRY and CDR2 is SYGVKD. Trimming cost V 4 bases and J 1 base, with 19 bases left between them. CDR3 length: 17 amino acids. This CDR3 reads CAISVNSGRSGNTEAFF. DNA of the CDR3: TGTGCCATCAGTGTAAACTCAGGGCGTAGTGGGAACACTGAAGCTTTCTTT.

The chain carries TRBV5-1 and TRBJ1-2; 7 positions agree with TRBD1. CDR3 length: 17 residues. V lost 1 base to trimming and J lost 1 base; unmatched junction nucleotides: 10. Per the germline V gene, CDR1 is SGHRS and CDR2 is YFSETQ. The CDR3 sequence: CASSLFQGGTFNYGYTF. In DNA form, the CDR3 reads TGCGCCAGCAGCTTGTTTCAGGGGGGTACCTTTAACTATGGCTACACCTTC.

This chain connects TRBV5-1 to TRBJ2-1; tentative D call: TRBD1 (5 bases). The CDR3 has 16 residues. Deletions cut 4 bases from V and 0 bases from J, with 14 bases between. CDR1 is SGHRS, CDR2 YFSETQ, per germline. The CDR3 DNA is TGCGCCAGCAGCCCCGGGTGGGGCTCCTCCTACAATGAGCAGTTCTTC. This translates into CASSPGWGSSYNEQFF. Full variable domain (missing parts from reference TRBV5-1 and TRBJ2-1): KAGVTQTPRYLIKTRGQQVTLSCSPISGHRSVSWYQQTPGQGLQFLFEYFSETQRNKGNFPGRFSGRQFSNSRSEMNVSTLELGDSALYLCASSPGWGSSYNEQFFGPGTRLTVL.

V and J are TRBV6-5 and TRBJ1-5; no clear D. The CDR3 sequence is 12 residues long. Germline V gene sequence: CDR1 MNHEY, CDR2 SVGAGI. Trimming removed 5 bases from V and 7 bases from J, with 9 bases in between. CDR3 bases: TGTGCCAGCAGTAATACTTTGCAGCCCCAGCATTTT. This translates into CASSNTLQPQHF.

CDR3 protein: CASSTGREVGNQPQHF. DNA of the CDR3: TGTGCCAGTAGTACAGGGAGGGAAGTGGGCAATCAGCCCCAGCATTTT. The genes are TRBV19 and TRBJ1-5, with a weak D call TRBD1 (5 bases). This CDR3 contains 16 residues. The germline CDR1 and CDR2 sequences are LNHDA and SQIVND (reference sequence). V gave up 4 bases and J gave up 2 bases, with 15 bases separating them.

The chain employs TRBV10-1 and TRBJ1-1; D remains ambiguous. The V end lost 3 bases, the J end lost 5 bases, and 10 bases lay between the germline ends. The germline gives CDR1 WNHNN, CDR2 SYGVQD (reference sequence). The CDR3 is made up of 13 amino acids. The CDR3 loop is CASSDHRWTEAFF. The CDR3, as DNA: TGCGCCAGCAGTGACCATCGGTGGACTGAAGCTTTCTTT.

The chain links TRBV30 to TRBJ1-4; 8 bases match TRBD1. This CDR3 is built from 14 residues. The germline V gene has CDR1 GTSNPN and CDR2 SVGIG (reference sequence). The V and J ends lost 3 bases and 8 bases, in that order; junction bases with no gene match: 8. The CDR3 loop is CAWSGDRGREKLFF. The CDR3 DNA reads TGTGCCTGGAGCGGTGACAGGGGAAGAGAAAAACTGTTTTTT.

This clone was detected once. The genes are TRBV13 and TRBJ2-7; 10 bases are shared with TRBD2. Germline values: CDR1 PRHDT, CDR2 FYEKMQ (reference sequence). The CDR3 extends over 16 amino acids. After removal of 2 bases from V and 4 bases from J, the junction contained 8 bases not matched to a gene. CDR3: CASSLLAGAFKYEQYF. CDR3 bases: TGTGCCAGCAGCTTACTAGCGGGAGCTTTTAAGTACGAGCAGTACTTC.

This clone appeared a few times. The gene calls are TRBV19 and TRBJ2-2; 7 bases are a match to TRBD1. The CDR3 length is 16 residues. With V trimmed by 5 bases and J by 3 bases, 9 bases remained unmatched. Germline V gene sequence: CDR1 LNHDA, CDR2 SQIVND (reference sequence). CDR3 sequence: CASSPGTAGDTGELFF. The CDR3 nucleotides read TGTGCCAGTAGTCCAGGGACAGCCGGCGACACCGGGGAGCTGTTTTTT.

This clone was detected once. V is TRBV5-1 and J is TRBJ2-3, with 8 nucleotides matching TRBD1. Trimming took 4 bases from V and 2 from J; bases not matched to a gene: 6. CDR3 length: 15 amino acids. CDR1 and CDR2 (germline): SGHRS, YFSETQ. The CDR3 sequence is CASSVGTGLTDTQYF. The CDR3 DNA reads TGCGCCAGCAGCGTCGGGACAGGACTCACAGATACGCAGTATTTT.

This chain uses TRBV18 with TRBJ2-7, with a possible D match to TRBD1 (6 bases). The CDR3 length is 14 residues. CDR1 is KGHSH, CDR2 LQKENI, per germline. Trimming cost V 2 bases and J 3 bases, with 11 bases left between them. The CDR3 DNA reads TGTGCCAGCTCACCATCTGACAGGCGCTACGAGCAGTACTTC. Amino acid sequence: CASSPSDRRYEQYF.

V usage is TRBV19 and J usage is TRBJ2-5; 10 bases are a match to TRBD2. In germline, CDR1 is LNHDA, CDR2 SQIVND (reference sequence). CDR3 size: 15 residues. V dropped 6 bases and J dropped 0; count of bases not matched to a gene: 4. The CDR3 nucleotides are TGTGCCAGTAGCGTAGCGGGAGGCTACCAAGAGACCCAGTACTTC. Translating gives CASSVAGGYQETQYF.

The chain employs TRBV3-1 (or the pseudogene TRBV3-2) and TRBJ1-1; TRBD1 aligns across 12 bases. This CDR3 comprises 18 residues. Unmatched junction bases numbered 12, after V lost 1 base and J lost 6 bases. Germline V gives CDR1 LGHDT, CDR2 YNNKEL (reference sequence). This CDR3 reads CASSQGGRVGQGASEAFF. The CDR3 DNA is TGTGCCAGCAGCCAAGGAGGCAGGGTGGGACAGGGGGCTTCTGAAGCTTTCTTT.

The chain has TRBV4-2 and TRBJ2-1, with TRBD2 matching 8 bases. The CDR3 totals 18 residues. V gave up 0 bases and J gave up 1 base; unmatched junction bases: 8. From germline, CDR1 is LGHNA and CDR2 YNFKEQ. In nucleotides, the CDR3 is TGTGCCAGCAGCCAAGAAAAAGGACTAGCAGATTCCTACAATGAGCAGTTCTTC. Translation: CASSQEKGLADSYNEQFF.

J is TRBJ2-1 and V is TRBV7-8; 9 positions agree with TRBD1. V gave up 6 bases and J gave up 3 bases; unmatched junction bases: 21. The CDR3 totals 20 residues. The germline CDR1 and CDR2 sequences are SGHVS and FQNEAQ. The CDR3 protein is CASSSLPGKPGQGNYNEQFF. In DNA, the CDR3 is TGTGCCAGCAGTTCCTTGCCGGGGAAACCGGGACAGGGAAACTACAATGAGCAGTTCTTC.

V usage is TRBV5-6 and J usage is TRBJ2-3, with D unclear. V lost 3 bases to trimming and J lost 4 bases, with 3 bases between them. CDR1 SGHDT and CDR2 YYEEEE come from the germline V gene. The length of the CDR3 is 11 residues. The CDR3 DNA sequence: TGTGCCAGCAGCTCTCCAGATACGCAGTATTTT. As protein: CASSSPDTQYF.

The chain links TRBV5-5 to TRBJ2-7; D uncertain. Germline assignment: CDR1 SGHKS and CDR2 YYEKEE (reference sequence). V was trimmed by 2 bases and J by 3 bases, leaving 9 bases between them. This CDR3 comprises 13 residues. CDR3: CASSFTDFYEQYF. For the CDR3, the DNA is TGTGCCAGCAGCTTTACAGATTTCTACGAGCAGTACTTC.

The V call is TRBV6-5, the J call TRBJ2-7, with TRBD1 matching over 8 bases. CDR1 is MNHEY, CDR2 SVGAGI, per germline. This CDR3 has 15 amino acids. The junction had 5 bases not matched to a gene; V was cut back by 0 bases and J by 4 bases. CDR3 in DNA: TGTGCCAGCAGTTACTCCGGGACAGGTTCTTACGAGCAGTACTTC. Residues: CASSYSGTGSYEQYF.

The count of this clone is one. The genes are TRBV6-1 and TRBJ2-5, with D maybe TRBD1 (6 bases). Germline CDR1 reads MNHNS; CDR2 reads SASEGT. The V gene lost 2 bases and the J gene lost 5 bases, with 12 bases spanning the gap. This CDR3 is 14 amino acids long. CDR3 coding DNA: TGTGCCAGCAGTGAACGGGCAGGGGTGGAGACCCAGTACTTC. This sequence encodes CASSERAGVETQYF.

The rearrangement links TRBV7-8 to TRBJ2-1; 7 bases are shared with TRBD2. This CDR3 spans 14 amino acids. Germline CDR1 is SGHVS and CDR2 is FQNEAQ. V lost 5 bases to trimming and J lost 9 bases; unmatched junction nucleotides: 10. CDR3 loop: CASSPGRVLVEQFF. CDR3 nucleotide sequence: TGTGCCAGCAGCCCGGGGAGGGTATTGGTTGAGCAGTTCTTC.

This clone was recorded only once. The chain has TRBV7-9 and TRBJ2-7, with 7 bases lining up with TRBD2. Trimming took 5 bases from V and 7 from J; bases not matched to a gene: 11. Germline values: CDR1 SEHNR, CDR2 FQNEAQ (reference sequence). This CDR3 contains 14 residues. The CDR3 is CASSPGGGNREQYF. In DNA form, the CDR3 reads TGTGCCAGCAGCCCCGGGGGAGGGAATCGGGAGCAGTACTTC.

This clone was seen just once. The rearrangement joins TRBV6-5 to TRBJ2-7; a possible D gene is TRBD1 (6 bases). Germline CDR1 reads MNHEY; CDR2 reads SVGAGI. Trimming took 1 base from V and 4 from J, leaving 14 bases between them. The CDR3 has 15 residues. CDR3 loop: CASSYLMDSSYEQYF. CDR3 bases: TGTGCCAGCAGTTACTTGATGGACAGCTCATACGAGCAGTACTTC.

The chain joins TRBV6-5 to TRBJ2-3; 9 bases fit TRBD1. The trim removed 8 bases at V and 6 bases at J, leaving 6 bases unmatched. This CDR3 region has 13 residues. Germline lookup yields CDR1 MNHEY and CDR2 SVGAGI. The CDR3 coding sequence is TGTGCCAGCGGGACAGGGACCTCGGATACGCAGTATTTT. It codes for CASGTGTSDTQYF.

The V call is TRBV5-5, the J call TRBJ1-2, with TRBD1 identical over 8 bases. V gave up 0 bases and J gave up 7 bases; unmatched junction bases: 5. Per germline, CDR1 SGHKS and CDR2 YYEKEE (reference sequence). The CDR3 consists of 14 residues. The CDR3: CASSLVQGALGYTF. In DNA form, the CDR3 reads TGTGCCAGCAGCTTGGTGCAGGGGGCGCTTGGCTACACCTTC.